One sample yielded the 27 T cell receptor beta chains listed below, sequenced in a study of T cells in Graves' hyperthyroidism and ophthalmopathy. Using RNA transcripts as the source, TCR beta CDR3 regions were amplified. HTBI primers were employed in a first-round RT-PCR of the TCR CDR3. TCRdb analysed the multiplex PCR reads with MiXCR anew, one entry per CDR3 protein. The repertoire includes 40,000 to 60,000 distinct CDR3 sequences, around 55% of them detected once, and around a third sits in the top ten. The sequencing sample was made of peripheral blood or thyroid tissue (not recorded which). These TCRs come from a man younger than 30 with Graves' hyperthyroidism.

In this sample, this clonotype turned up a few times. This chain links TRBV4-1 with TRBJ2-7; possible D gene TRBD1, 6 bases. Germline CDR1 and CDR2: MGHRA and YSYEKL. The CDR3 runs 14 residues. The ends were cut back, 0 bases at V and 3 bases at J, with 9 bases in the middle. The CDR3 protein is CASSQDRGFYEQYF. CDR3 in DNA: TGCGCCAGCAGCCAAGATAGGGGGTTCTACGAGCAGTACTTC.

This rearrangement joins TRBV9 to TRBJ2-7, with 11 bases that match TRBD2. CDR3 size: 15 residues. With 4 bases clipped from V and 2 bases from J, the junction kept 5 bases outside the gene matches. Germline CDR1 reads SGDLS; CDR2 reads YYNGEE. CDR3 sequence (DNA): TGTGCCAGCAGCCCAGGGACTAGCGGTACCTACGAGCAGTACTTC. It yields the protein CASSPGTSGTYEQYF.

Many counts were recorded for this clonotype. J is TRBJ2-3 and V is TRBV5-1; D tentatively reads TRBD1 or TRBD2 (5 bases each). The CDR3 sequence is 15 residues long. Trimming took 1 base from V and 2 from J, leaving 11 bases between them. Germline values: CDR1 SGHRS, CDR2 YFSETQ. The CDR3 region is CASSLLGVNTDTQYF. Written as DNA, the CDR3 is TGCGCCAGCAGCTTGTTGGGGGTGAACACAGATACGCAGTATTTT.

This clonotype was seen repeatedly, ten times or more. The chain couples TRBV12-3 or TRBV12-4 to TRBJ1-5; D is undetermined. This CDR3 is 18 amino acids long. The V gene lost 2 bases and the J gene lost 0 bases, with 17 bases spanning the gap. CDR3 sequence (DNA): TGTGCCAGCAGTTTAATCCGCATGGTAGGATATAGCAATCAGCCCCAGCATTTT. Encoded protein: CASSLIRMVGYSNQPQHF.

For this clonotype: A read error may produce the germline difference seen at one junction end. This sequence joins TRBV7-3 and TRBJ1-1, with D perhaps matching TRBD1 (6 bases). Germline CDR1 is SGHTA and CDR2 is FQGTGA. The CDR3 sequence is 14 residues long. As DNA, the CDR3 is TGTGCCACCAAACCGGGACACCTGAACACTGAAGCTTTCTTC. It codes for CATKPGHLNTEAFF.

Only one count was recorded for this clonotype. The V gene is TRBV12-3 or TRBV12-4, the J gene TRBJ1-1, with 8 bases fitting TRBD1. CDR3 length: 13 residues. Losses at the gene ends were 1 base for V and 10 bases for J; bases not matched to a gene: 5. The CDR3 nucleotides read TGTGCCAGCAGTTTAGGGACAGGGTTACGAGCTTTCTTT. Translated, it gives CASSLGTGLRAFF.

This clonotype was detected many times. The CDR3 here is CASSEWAENQPQHF. In DNA form, the CDR3 reads TGTGCCAGCAGTGAATGGGCGGAGAATCAGCCCCAGCATTTT. The chain carries TRBV2 and TRBJ1-5; D not resolved. The V end lost 2 bases, the J end lost 4 bases, and 9 bases lay between the germline ends. The CDR3 runs to 14 residues. Germline assignment: CDR1 SNHLY and CDR2 FYNNEI.

A single count supports this clonotype. This may be a read error, as it is one base from a much larger clone. The chain recombines TRBV18 with TRBJ1-4; D gene uncertain. Trimming removed 2 bases at V and 3 bases at J, with 13 bases between. CDR1 KGHSH and CDR2 LQKENI come from the germline V gene. The CDR3 sequence is 16 residues long. The CDR3 loop is CASSPEVGQPNEKLFF. DNA for the CDR3: TGTGCCAGCTCACCAGAGGTTGGTCAGCCTAATGAAAAACTGTTTTTT.

The V and J genes are TRBV7-9 and TRBJ1-1, with D uncertain. Germline CDR1 reads SEHNR; CDR2 reads FQNEAQ (reference sequence). Deletions cut 1 base from V and 1 base from J, with 7 bases between. The CDR3 has 14 residues. The CDR3, as DNA: TGTGCCAGCAGCTTAGTCGAACAGAACACTGAAGCTTTCTTT. The encoded protein is CASSLVEQNTEAFF.

The chain uses TRBV2 and TRBJ2-5; TRBD1 is a possible D gene (5 bases). Trimming stripped 6 bases from V and 9 bases from J, with 20 bases between. CDR3 size: 14 residues. CDR1 is SNHLY and CDR2 is FYNNEI in the germline V gene. Here the CDR3 reads CASRGDYSNQPQYF. The CDR3, as DNA: TGTGCCAGCAGAGGGGATTATAGCAATCAGCCCCAGTACTTC.

The chain carries TRBV20-1 and TRBJ1-4; D is ambiguous. V lost 5 bases to trimming and J lost 5 bases, with 12 bases between them. This CDR3 is built from 13 residues. From germline, CDR1 is DFQATT and CDR2 SNEGSKA (reference sequence). The CDR3, as DNA: TGCAGTGCTGGGCGGATAGAAAATGAAAAACTGTTTTTT. Its translation: CSAGRIENEKLFF.

The V and J genes are TRBV24-1 and TRBJ2-7; 11 bases match TRBD2. Germline V gene data show CDR1 as KGHDR and CDR2 as SFDVKD. The V gene end was trimmed by 3 bases and the J gene end by 0 bases; junction bases not matched to a gene: 9. The CDR3 consists of 18 residues. The CDR3: CATSDTLSGRVLSYEQYF. The CDR3 DNA reads TGTGCCACCAGTGATACTCTTAGCGGGAGGGTTCTCTCCTACGAGCAGTACTTC.

This sequence joins TRBV20-1 and TRBJ1-4; D remains unclear. The CDR3 contains 12 residues. Looked up from germline, CDR1 is DFQATT and CDR2 is SNEGSKA (reference sequence). Trimming shortened V by 3 bases and J by 11 bases, and 13 bases separated the two germline ends. The CDR3 DNA is TGCAGTGCTAGTGACCGCGTGTTGAAACTGTTTTTT. Its translation: CSASDRVLKLFF.

This clonotype was found many times. The CDR3 loop is CASSIRGPLRSLETQYF. CDR3 sequence (DNA): TGTGCCAGTAGTATTAGGGGGCCGCTCCGGTCATTAGAGACCCAGTACTTC. V and J are TRBV19 and TRBJ2-5, with TRBD1 identical over 7 bases. Per germline, CDR1 LNHDA and CDR2 SQIVND (reference sequence). The CDR3 loop spans 17 amino acids. V lost 3 bases to trimming and J lost 4 bases; unmatched junction nucleotides: 14.

This clonotype was seen ten or more times. This may stem from a read error, because a much larger clone lies one nucleotide away. The rearrangement uses TRBV29-1 and TRBJ2-5, with 11 bases identical to TRBD2. Germline CDR1 reads SQVTM; CDR2 reads ANQGSEA. The CDR3 totals 17 residues. CDR3 loop: CSVGGRRLAGTQGTQYF. CDR3 DNA: TGCAGCGTTGGCGGACGGAGACTAGCGGGGACCCAAGGGACCCAGTACTTC. Full variable domain (missing parts from reference TRBV29-1 and TRBJ2-5): SAVISQKPSRDICQRGTSLTIQCQVDSQVTMMFWYRQQPGQSLTLIATANQGSEATYESGFVIDKFPISRPNLTFSTLTVSNMSPEDSSIYLCSVGGRRLAGTQGTQYFGPGTRLLVL.

The chain uses TRBV20-1 and TRBJ2-7; D is possibly TRBD2 (6 bases). Trimming removed 6 bases from V and 3 bases from J, with 12 bases in between. Germline values: CDR1 DFQATT, CDR2 SNEGSKA (reference sequence). The CDR3 is 12 residues long. The CDR3 loop reads CSADGSLYEQYF. For the CDR3, the DNA is TGCAGTGCGGACGGGAGCCTCTACGAGCAGTACTTC.

This clonotype was seen only once. The CDR3 end shows no conserved phenylalanine or tryptophan, and so a read error is likely. V is TRBV10-3 and J is TRBJ1-5; 8 bases are shared with TRBD1. J was trimmed by 7 bases and V by 6 bases; bases with no gene match: 11. Germline lookup yields CDR1 ENHRY and CDR2 SYGVKD. This CDR3 region has 15 residues. The CDR3 loop reads CAISLGQGLYQPQHS. CDR3 bases: TGTGCCATCAGCCTAGGACAGGGTTTATACCAGCCCCAGCATTCT.

The CDR3 nucleotides are TGTGCCAGCAGTGTCCAGACAGGGGCTAGCACAGATACGCAGTATTTT. This sequence encodes CASSVQTGASTDTQYF. V and J are TRBV6-5 and TRBJ2-3; TRBD1 aligns across 8 bases. The V gene end was trimmed by 5 bases and the J gene end by 0 bases; junction bases not matched to a gene: 7. Germline V gene data show CDR1 as MNHEY and CDR2 as SVGAGI. There are 16 residues in the CDR3.

This clonotype was seen just once. V and J are TRBV20-1 and TRBJ2-7; the D gene is possibly TRBD1 (6 bases). This CDR3 region has 13 residues. Germline CDR1 is DFQATT and CDR2 is SNEGSKA (reference sequence). Trimming shortened V by 8 bases and J by 4 bases, and 18 bases separated the two germline ends. The chain's CDR3 is CSPPGTRGYEQYF. The CDR3 coding sequence is TGCAGTCCCCCCGGGACAAGGGGGTACGAGCAGTACTTC.

Notes on this clonotype: Sequence at one end of the junction differs from germline and may be a read error. The V gene is TRBV5-1, the J gene TRBJ1-1; TRBD1 might be the D (6 bases). The CDR3 is 11 amino acids. The germline V gene encodes CDR1 SGHRS and CDR2 YFSETQ. The CDR3 reads CASSLEVGQKF. In DNA, the CDR3 is TGCGCCAGCAGCTTGGAAGTCGGACAGAAATTT. Full variable domain (outside the CDR3, taken from reference TRBV5-1 and TRBJ1-1): KAGVTQTPRYLIKTRGQQVTLSCSPISGHRSVSWYQQTPGQGLQFLFEYFSETQRNKGNFPGRFSGRQFSNSRSEMNVSTLELGDSALYLCASSLEVGQKFGQGTRLTVV.

This clonotype was recorded at least ten times. DNA of the CDR3: TGTGCCAGCAGCTTGTGGCAGGGGACCAATCAGCCCCAGCATTTT. Translated, it gives CASSLWQGTNQPQHF. V gene TRBV5-8 combines with J gene TRBJ1-5; a weak D match, TRBD1 (6 bases). The germline V and J ends were trimmed by 1 base and 3 bases, with 11 bases remaining between them. The CDR3 runs 15 residues. Germline CDR1 is SGHTS and CDR2 is YDEGEE. Drawing the rest from reference TRBV5-8 and TRBJ1-5, the complete variable domain is EAGVTQSPTHLIKTRGQQATLRCSPISGHTSVYWYQQALGLGLQFLLWYDEGEERNRGNFPPRFSGRQFPNYSSELNVNALELEDSALYLCASSLWQGTNQPQHFGDGTRLSIL.

The chain joins TRBV7-8 to TRBJ1-5; TRBD1 matches at 8 bases. CDR3 length: 14 amino acids. V trimming: 7 bases; J trimming: 4 bases; junction bases outside the gene matches: 6. Germline loops: CDR1 SGHVS, CDR2 FQNEAQ. CDR3 residues: CASKPGQENQPQHF. The CDR3 nucleotides are TGTGCCAGCAAACCGGGACAGGAAAATCAGCCCCAGCATTTT.

This clonotype has at least ten counts. The V call is TRBV6-1, the J call TRBJ1-6, with D uncertain. The CDR3 is made up of 13 amino acids. V lost 7 bases and J lost 7, with 11 bases in between. CDR1 MNHNS and CDR2 SASEGT come from the germline V gene. The CDR3 sequence: CASTNTRNSPLHF. Here the CDR3 DNA reads TGTGCCAGCACAAATACCCGAAATTCACCCCTCCACTTT.

This clonotype turned up a few times. The J gene is TRBJ2-7, the V gene TRBV20-1; 15 bases agree with TRBD2. V lost 3 bases to trimming and J lost 1 base; unmatched junction nucleotides: 7. Per germline, CDR1 DFQATT and CDR2 SNEGSKA (reference sequence). This CDR3 region has 17 residues. The CDR3, as DNA: TGCAGTGCTAGCGGTGGACTAGCGGGGGGGCGGTCCTACGAGCAGTACTTC. As protein: CSASGGLAGGRSYEQYF.

The chain carries TRBV5-6 and TRBJ1-5; D unclear. There are 14 residues in the CDR3. Trimming left V 0 bases short and J 3 bases short, with 7 bases between. CDR1 is SGHDT, CDR2 YYEEEE, per germline. This chain's CDR3 is CASSLAGNNQPQHF. CDR3 bases: TGTGCCAGCAGCTTGGCAGGAAACAATCAGCCCCAGCATTTT.

To note about this clonotype: One base away lies a much larger clone, so this may be a sequencing read error. This CDR3 reads CASSVTGSVLNAEAFF. The CDR3 coding sequence is TGTGCCAGCAGCGTGACAGGGTCAGTCCTGAACGCTGAAGCTTTCTTT. The V gene is TRBV10-2, the J gene TRBJ1-1; 7 bases line up with TRBD1. This CDR3 region has 16 residues. Germline-derived CDR1 and CDR2 are WSHSY and SAAADI.

This clonotype is deemed medium-sized. The chain uses TRBV7-8 and TRBJ1-5; no reliable D call. Trimming removed 1 base from V and 6 bases from J, with 7 bases in between. Germline CDR1 is SGHVS and CDR2 is FQNEAQ. The CDR3 contains 13 residues. The CDR3 DNA sequence: TGTGCCAGCAGCTTAGGAGTCGGTCAGCCCCAGCATTTT. Encoded protein: CASSLGVGQPQHF.